This TCR beta chain comes out of a study of shared clonotypes between healthy human individuals. The CDR3 extends over 14 amino acids. Trimming cost V 5 bases and J 2 bases, with 16 bases left between them. Germline V gives CDR1 SQVTM, CDR2 ANQGSEA. This table comes from immunoSEQ multiplex PCR, and its TCRdb copy is limited to in-frame clones, with some not included. The table lists about 680,000 clones, about 91% of them singletons. This clone turned up a few times. Naive CD8 cells comprised CD45RO-negative, CCR7-positively selected cells, excluding terminally differentiated effector memory CD45RA+ cells.

The sequenced material came from naive CD8+ T cells sorted from blood. The V call is TRBV29-1, the J call TRBJ2-7, with D perhaps assigned TRBD1 or TRBD2 (7 bases each). The receptor was isolated from a man aged 25 to 40 in good health. DNA of the CDR3: TGCAGCGTTCGGGGGGACAGCCTTACCTACGAGCAGTACTTC. Amino acids: CSVRGDSLTYEQYF.